The clone carrying this TCR beta chain was seen a single time. V was pared by 2 bases and J by 3 bases, with 8 bases between. The CDR3 is 14 amino acids. The V gene's germline CDR1 is MNHEY and CDR2 SVGAGI. The data were obtained in a study of blood T cell repertoires in COVID-19. About the research overall: Samples representing acute and convalescent COVID-19 were sourced from the United States, Italy and Spain. T cells, B-cell-depleted T cells, or PBMCs provided the cDNA or gDNA that served as material.

The authors' processing: Reference gene primers were amplified, and this amplification served to estimate nucleated cell counts. Assay used: immunoSEQ multiplex PCR; TCRdb lists only in-frame clones, some missing. That table is the source of V, J and clone size, and D and trimming were worked out from the DNA. The sample contains approximately 50,000 clones, less than 80% of which appear only once. Sequencing was carried out using peripheral blood. The TCR comes from an older man with acute or convalescent COVID-19. The chain recombines TRBV6-5 with TRBJ1-5, with D hard to call. The CDR3: CASSYDSTNQPQHF. For the CDR3, the DNA is TGTGCCAGCAGTTACGACTCGACCAATCAGCCCCAGCATTTT.